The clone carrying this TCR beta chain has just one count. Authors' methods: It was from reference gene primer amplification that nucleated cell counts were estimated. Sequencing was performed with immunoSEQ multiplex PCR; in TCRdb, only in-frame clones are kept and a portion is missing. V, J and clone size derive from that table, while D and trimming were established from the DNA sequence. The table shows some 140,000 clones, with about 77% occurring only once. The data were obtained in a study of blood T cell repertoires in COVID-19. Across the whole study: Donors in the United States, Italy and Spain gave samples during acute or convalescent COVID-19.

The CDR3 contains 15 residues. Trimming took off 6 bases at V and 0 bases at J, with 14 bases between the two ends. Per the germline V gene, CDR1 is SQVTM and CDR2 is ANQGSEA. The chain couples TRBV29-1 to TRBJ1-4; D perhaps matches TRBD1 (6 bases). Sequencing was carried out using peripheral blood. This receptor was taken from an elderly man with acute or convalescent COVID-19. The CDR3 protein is CSVSYTGTTNEKLFF. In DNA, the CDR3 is TGCAGCGTCTCGTACACAGGGACAACTAATGAAAAACTGTTTTTT.